The rows below give T cell receptor beta chains drawn from one sample of a study of T cells after somatic rescue of genetic block. TCRdb's copy holds only in-frame clones and misses some; the assay was immunoSEQ multiplex PCR. The sample shows tens of thousands of clones, 75% to 90% of them seen only once. Source material: peripheral blood mononuclear cells (PBMCs). These TCRs come from a woman under 30. Each CDR3 is given with its conserved first and last residue. A D gene is named only where the DNA matches it firmly. Only part of the rows carry a size: once, few, many, or a class if the clone is expanded.

D gene | J gene | clone size | V gene | CDR3 protein | CDR3 DNA
TRBD1 | TRBJ2-6 | - | TRBV29-1 | CSVTGGSGANVLTF | TGCAGCGTTACAGGGGGAAGTGGGGCCAACGTCCTGACTTTC
- | TRBJ1-1 | - | TRBV9 | CASSGTASEAFF | TGTGCCAGCAGCGGAACAGCCTCTGAAGCTTTCTTT
- | TRBJ2-1 | - | TRBV6-6 | CASTPLGGNSYNEQFF | TGTGCCAGCACCCCTCTCGGCGGAAACTCCTACAATGAGCAGTTCTTC
- | TRBJ1-1 | - | TRBV18 | CASSSWGPGFPEAFF | TGTGCCAGCTCATCCTGGGGTCCAGGGTTCCCTGAAGCTTTCTTT
TRBD1 | TRBJ1-1 | - | TRBV5-1 | CASSLKGAVTEAFF | TGCGCCAGCAGCTTAAAGGGGGCGGTCACTGAAGCTTTCTTT
- | TRBJ1-2 | - | TRBV5-1 | CASSSQAADYGYTF | TGCGCCAGCAGCTCCCAGGCGGCTGACTATGGCTACACCTTC
- | TRBJ2-2 | - | TRBV7-6 | CASSLVGSNTGELFF | TGTGCCAGCAGCTTAGTCGGTTCGAACACCGGGGAGCTGTTTTTT
- | TRBJ1-1 | - | TRBV14 | CASSQDLAANMNTEAFF | TGTGCCAGCAGCCAAGATTTGGCAGCGAACATGAACACTGAAGCTTTCTTT
- | TRBJ2-7 | once | TRBV5-4 | CASSPGTGNYEQYF | TGTGCCAGCAGCCCCGGGACTGGAAACTACGAGCAGTACTTC
TRBD1 | TRBJ1-2 | - | TRBV11-3 | CASSQTGTGYGYTF | TGTGCCAGCAGCCAGACCGGGACAGGGTATGGCTACACCTTC
TRBD2 | TRBJ2-1 | - | TRBV7-2 | CASSLTSGMAHEQFF | TGTGCCAGCAGCCTGACTAGCGGGATGGCGCATGAGCAGTTCTTC
- | TRBJ1-5 | - | TRBV16 | CASSQDLGVSNQPQHF | TGTGCCAGCAGCCAGGATCTCGGGGTTAGCAATCAGCCCCAGCATTTT
- | TRBJ1-1 | - | TRBV5-1 | CASSTSRNPSEAFF | TGCGCCAGCAGCACCTCCCGGAACCCCAGTGAAGCTTTCTTT
- | TRBJ1-5 | - | TRBV6-5 | CASKKGTNQPQHF | TGTGCCAGCAAAAAGGGGACTAATCAGCCCCAGCATTTT
- | TRBJ2-1 | - | TRBV6-4 | CASSGTTYNEQFF | TGTGCCAGCAGTGGGACTACCTACAATGAGCAGTTCTTC
TRBD1 | TRBJ1-4 | - | TRBV5-1 | CASSLGQGATNEKLFF | TGCGCCAGCAGCTTGGGTCAGGGGGCAACTAATGAAAAACTGTTTTTT
- | TRBJ1-1 | - | TRBV2 | CASSEDGQGASPEAFF | TGTGCCAGCAGTGAAGATGGGCAGGGAGCCAGTCCTGAAGCTTTCTTT
- | TRBJ2-7 | once | TRBV4-1 | CASSQGLSGGLTYEQYF | TGCGCCAGCAGCCAAGGGCTGAGCGGAGGACTCACCTACGAGCAGTACTTC
- | TRBJ2-1 | - | TRBV6-4 | CASSGDVTDEQFF | TGTGCCAGCAGTGGGGACGTCACGGATGAGCAGTTCTTC
TRBD1 | TRBJ1-1 | - | TRBV7-6 | CASSQLDRGGEAFF | TGTGCCAGCAGCCAACTAGACAGGGGCGGTGAAGCTTTCTTT
- | TRBJ2-7 | - | TRBV15 | CATSRDWQRSYEQYF | TGTGCCACCAGCAGAGATTGGCAGCGCAGTTACGAGCAGTACTTC
- | TRBJ2-1 | - | TRBV7-6 | CASSDIRGSGVHEQFF | TGTGCCAGCAGCGATATTAGGGGGAGTGGGGTCCATGAGCAGTTCTTC
- | TRBJ2-5 | - | TRBV2 | CASRWGVGGETQYF | TGTGCCAGCAGGTGGGGGGTCGGGGGAGAGACCCAGTACTTC
- | TRBJ2-2 | - | TRBV19 | CASSMGVPGELFF | TGTGCCAGTAGTATGGGAGTCCCCGGGGAGCTGTTTTTT
- | TRBJ1-1 | once | TRBV5-4 | CASSLPNGPFTEAFF | TGTGCCAGCAGCTTACCAAACGGACCGTTCACTGAAGCTTTCTTT
- | TRBJ2-3 | - | TRBV11-2 | CASSLDLGRGALGQYF | TGTGCCAGCAGCTTAGATCTTGGACGCGGAGCTTTAGGGCAGTATTTT
- | TRBJ2-1 | - | TRBV9 | CASSPGPGAEQFF | TGTGCCAGCAGCCCGGGGCCCGGGGCTGAGCAGTTCTTC
- | TRBJ1-2 | once | TRBV6-5 | CASSSTGQRGFYGYTF | TGTGCCAGCAGTTCTACGGGGCAGAGAGGGTTCTATGGCTACACCTTC
TRBD1 | TRBJ2-7 | - | TRBV4-2 | CASSLGQGTIEQYF | TGTGCCAGCAGCCTGGGACAGGGTACCATCGAGCAGTACTTC
- | TRBJ2-6 | once | TRBV27 | CASSVTEAGANVLTF | TGTGCCAGCAGCGTAACAGAAGCTGGGGCCAACGTCCTGACTTTC
TRBD2 | TRBJ2-5 | - | TRBV5-1 | CASSPRGERLETQYF | TGCGCCAGCAGCCCACGGGGGGAGAGGCTAGAGACCCAGTACTTC
TRBD2 | TRBJ2-2 | - | TRBV25-1 | CASRTSGGTGELFF | TGTGCCAGCAGGACTAGCGGGGGGACCGGGGAGCTGTTTTTT
TRBD2 | TRBJ2-7 | - | TRBV2 | CASRLSGRFHEQYF | TGTGCCAGCAGACTTAGCGGGAGATTCCACGAGCAGTACTTC
- | TRBJ2-7 | - | TRBV27 | CASSYSQVAYEQYF | TGTGCCAGCAGTTACTCCCAGGTAGCCTACGAGCAGTACTTC
TRBD1 | TRBJ1-5 | once | TRBV6-5 | CASSIGQGRRPQHF | TGTGCCAGCAGTATCGGACAGGGTAGAAGACCCCAGCATTTT
- | TRBJ2-7 | - | TRBV7-8 | CAERAFTYEQYF | TGTGCCGAGCGAGCCTTTACCTACGAGCAGTACTTC
- | TRBJ2-1 | - | TRBV15 | CATSEGFGGHYNEQFF | TGTGCCACCAGCGAGGGGTTCGGGGGCCACTACAATGAGCAGTTCTTC
TRBD2 | TRBJ2-2 | - | TRBV30 | CAWELAELNTGELFF | TGTGCCTGGGAACTAGCGGAGCTTAACACCGGGGAGCTGTTTTTT
TRBD2 | TRBJ2-7 | - | TRBV6-5 | CASSWGLAGTSYEQYF | TGTGCCAGCAGTTGGGGACTAGCGGGGACCTCCTACGAGCAGTACTTC
TRBD2 | TRBJ2-7 | - | TRBV19 | CASKREGLAEQYF | TGTGCCAGTAAGCGGGAGGGCCTTGCCGAGCAGTACTTC
TRBD2 | TRBJ2-1 | - | TRBV19 | CASTLAGDDNEQFF | TGTGCCAGTACTCTAGCGGGAGACGACAATGAGCAGTTCTTC
- | TRBJ1-5 | few | TRBV28 | CASSDRSNQPQHF | TGTGCCAGCAGTGACCGGAGCAATCAGCCCCAGCATTTT
- | TRBJ1-3 | - | TRBV28 | CASYPRGGAIYF | TGTGCCAGCTATCCTCGGGGGGGCGCCATATATTTT
- | TRBJ2-7 | once | TRBV27 | CASSWGRGYEQYF | TGTGCCAGCAGTTGGGGGCGGGGATACGAGCAGTACTTC
- | TRBJ1-1 | - | TRBV5-1 | CASTAGVDTEAFF | TGCGCCAGCACGGCAGGGGTTGACACTGAAGCTTTCTTT
TRBD2 | TRBJ2-7 | - | TRBV27 | CASSFSPSGRHYEQYF | TGTGCCAGCAGTTTTTCCCCTAGCGGGAGACATTACGAGCAGTACTTC
- | TRBJ2-5 | once | TRBV5-1 | CASSQPKETQYF | TGCGCCAGCAGCCAACCAAAAGAGACCCAGTACTTC
TRBD1 | TRBJ1-1 | - | TRBV7-2 | CASSLGGGRSFF | TGTGCCAGCAGCTTAGGAGGGGGCCGGTCTTTCTTT
- | TRBJ2-1 | - | TRBV15 | CATSTGVSYNEQFF | TGTGCCACCAGCACGGGAGTTTCCTACAATGAGCAGTTCTTC
- | TRBJ1-1 | - | TRBV5-6 | CASSSGDVWTEAFF | TGTGCCAGCAGCTCTGGGGACGTTTGGACTGAAGCTTTCTTT